Below are 18 T cell receptor beta chains sequenced from a single sample in a study of response to subunit inactivated influenza vaccine. Each CDR3 protein gets one entry after TCRdb re-called the RT-PCR reads with MiXCR. The sample lists over 650,000 distinct CDR3 sequences, 18% occurring once. The sequencing used PBMCs from blood, collected more than 4 days after vaccination. Receptors were obtained from a man aged 50-60 years who received an inactivated influenza vaccine.

The chain joins TRBV11-1 to TRBJ1-1; TRBD1 is a possible D gene (5 bases). The germline gives CDR1 SGHAT, CDR2 FQDESV (reference sequence). The CDR3 contains 15 residues. V dropped 3 bases and J dropped 1 base, with 12 bases sitting between them. The CDR3 region has the DNA TGTGCCAGCAGCTTGGCGGGGACCCAGAACACTGAAGCTTTCTTT. Encoded protein: CASSLAGTQNTEAFF.

This clonotype was seen repeatedly, ten times or more. The CDR3 bases are TGTGCCAGCAGTTTAATGGAGGGGGTCAATGAGCAGTTCTTC. Residues: CASSLMEGVNEQFF. The rearrangement links TRBV28 to TRBJ2-1; tentatively, D is TRBD1 or TRBD2 (6 bases each). The CDR3 is 14 amino acids. Trimming cost V 2 bases and J 6 bases, with 11 bases left between them. Germline V lookup: CDR1 MDHEN, CDR2 SYDVKM.

This clonotype appeared a few times. The chain carries TRBV4-1 and TRBJ1-1, with D perhaps TRBD1 (6 bases). CDR1 MGHRA and CDR2 YSYEKL come from the germline V gene. CDR3 length: 14 amino acids. V lost 0 bases, J lost 4 bases, and 9 bases lay in between. CDR3 region: CASSQEIRGTEAFF. CDR3 bases: TGCGCCAGCAGCCAAGAGATCAGGGGCACTGAAGCTTTCTTT.

The rearrangement links TRBV7-9 to TRBJ2-7, with TRBD2 as a possible D gene (5 bases). Germline CDR1 and CDR2: SEHNR and FQNEAQ (reference sequence). The CDR3 contains 13 residues. V gave up 6 bases and J gave up 5 bases, with 14 bases separating them. CDR3 bases: TGTGCCAGCAGTCCCCGCCGGGAAAACGAGCAGTACTTC. This sequence encodes CASSPRRENEQYF.

This clonotype was seen more than once but under ten times. The rearrangement uses TRBV9 and TRBJ2-1; D ambiguous. CDR1 and CDR2 from the germline V gene are SGDLS and YYNGEE. Trimming pared 8 bases from V and 7 bases from J, leaving 13 bases between. CDR3 length equals 12 residues. This CDR3 is CARPWVRNEQFF. The CDR3 coding sequence is TGTGCCAGACCTTGGGTCCGGAATGAGCAGTTCTTC.

This clonotype appeared a few times. The J gene is TRBJ2-1, the V gene TRBV4-3; TRBD1 matches at 7 bases. CDR3 length: 16 residues. V trimming: 1 base; J trimming: 3 bases; junction bases outside the gene matches: 6. Germline assignment: CDR1 LGHNA and CDR2 YSLEER. In DNA form, the CDR3 reads TGCGCCAGCAGCCAAGCAGACAGGGCTGGCTACAATGAGCAGTTCTTC. Its protein product is CASSQADRAGYNEQFF.

This clonotype was observed a few times. The CDR3 region is CASSSGRATEQFF. The CDR3 region has the DNA TGTGCCAGCAGTAGCGGGAGGGCTACTGAGCAGTTCTTC. The chain has TRBV9 and TRBJ2-1, with 11 nucleotides matching TRBD2. V gave up 5 bases and J gave up 9 bases; unmatched junction bases: 4. The CDR3 length is 13 residues. In germline, CDR1 is SGDLS, CDR2 YYNGEE.

This clonotype was detected a few times. This chain links TRBV7-8 with TRBJ2-5; D is ambiguous. In germline, CDR1 is SGHVS, CDR2 FQNEAQ. Trimming removed 6 bases from V and 2 bases from J, with 16 bases in between. The CDR3 is 15 residues long. The CDR3, as DNA: TGTGCCAGCAGTCCTAACGACACCCCACAAGAGACCCAGTACTTC. This translates into CASSPNDTPQETQYF.

This clonotype was counted a few times. The V and J genes are TRBV9 and TRBJ2-3, with D maybe TRBD2 (6 bases). Germline CDR1 and CDR2: SGDLS and YYNGEE. The ends were cut back, 3 bases at V and 0 bases at J, with 14 bases in the middle. There are 16 residues in the CDR3. The CDR3 sequence: CASSAGTSLSTDTQYF. The CDR3 region has the DNA TGTGCCAGCAGCGCTGGGACTTCTCTCAGCACAGATACGCAGTATTTT.

The gene calls are TRBV12-3 or TRBV12-4 and TRBJ2-1; 8 bases agree with TRBD2. The CDR3 is 16 amino acids. After removal of 1 base from V and 6 bases from J, the junction contained 8 bases not matched to a gene. CDR3 bases: TGTGCCAGCAGTTTAGGCGCGGGAGGTACCTCCAATGAGCAGTTCTTC. Encoded protein: CASSLGAGGTSNEQFF.

Ten or more counts support this clonotype. The rearrangement joins TRBV7-2 to TRBJ2-5; 15 bases agree with TRBD2. The CDR3 extends over 17 amino acids. V shed 5 bases, J shed 1 base, and the junction held 5 bases outside the gene matches. Germline V gene data show CDR1 as SGHTA and CDR2 as FQGNSA. CDR3 protein: CASSRTSGGALQETQYF. As DNA, the CDR3 is TGTGCCAGCAGCAGGACTAGCGGGGGGGCCCTCCAAGAGACCCAGTACTTC.

The chain is built from TRBV4-1 and TRBJ1-3; D is uncertain. The CDR3 runs to 15 residues. V lost 3 bases, J lost 0 bases, and 9 bases lay in between. CDR1 and CDR2 from the germline V gene are MGHRA and YSYEKL. The CDR3 region is CASSQIVGSGNTIYF. DNA of the CDR3: TGCGCCAGCAGCCAGATCGTAGGCTCTGGAAACACCATATATTTT.

This clonotype occurred a few times. DNA of the CDR3: TGTGCCATCAGTGAGGGACAGGGTCATGGCTACACCTTC. Its protein product is CAISEGQGHGYTF. The V and J genes are TRBV10-3 and TRBJ1-2; 8 bases are shared with TRBD1. Per the germline V gene, CDR1 is ENHRY and CDR2 is SYGVKD. The CDR3 runs 13 residues. V shed 2 bases, J shed 6 bases, and the junction held 2 bases outside the gene matches.

V gene TRBV6-2 or TRBV6-3 combines with J gene TRBJ2-7; D gene unclear. The CDR3 is made up of 12 amino acids. Germline CDR1 MNHEY, CDR2 SVGEGT. V was trimmed by 6 bases and J by 4 bases, leaving 10 bases between them. DNA of the CDR3: TGTGCCAGCAGCCAACAAAGGTACGAGCAGTACTTC. Amino acid sequence: CASSQQRYEQYF.

V is TRBV20-1 and J is TRBJ2-3, with TRBD2 identical over 12 bases. The CDR3 loop spans 15 amino acids. Germline-derived CDR1 and CDR2 are DFQATT and SNEGSKA (reference sequence). Unmatched junction bases numbered 6, after V lost 5 bases and J lost 3 bases. CDR3 coding DNA: TGCAGTGCTCCGAGGACTAGCGGGAAAACAGATACGCAGTATTTT. As protein: CSAPRTSGKTDTQYF.

The chain recombines TRBV20-1 with TRBJ2-7, with D perhaps matching TRBD2 (5 bases). Trimming pared 0 bases from V and 3 bases from J, leaving 9 bases between. The CDR3 length is 13 residues. Per the germline V gene, CDR1 is DFQATT and CDR2 is SNEGSKA (reference sequence). CDR3: CSARERVHYEQYF. For the CDR3, the DNA is TGCAGTGCTAGAGAGAGGGTCCACTACGAGCAGTACTTC.

There are a few counts of this clonotype. This chain connects TRBV10-3 to TRBJ2-7; D might be TRBD2 (6 bases). V lost 10 bases and J lost 4, with 11 bases in between. In germline, CDR1 is ENHRY, CDR2 SYGVKD. CDR3 size: 11 residues. CDR3 in amino acids: CATRGLYEQYF. In nucleotides, the CDR3 is TGTGCCACTAGGGGACTTTACGAGCAGTACTTC.

V gene TRBV5-6 combines with J gene TRBJ1-1, with 10 nucleotides matching TRBD1. V lost 2 bases and J lost 11; bases outside the gene matches: 3. The germline V gene encodes CDR1 SGHDT and CDR2 YYEEEE. The CDR3 runs 12 residues. CDR3 amino acids: CASSFGTGEAFF. CDR3 in DNA: TGTGCCAGCAGCTTTGGGACAGGGGAGGCTTTCTTT.